These 3 T cell receptor beta chains share one sample of origin, sequenced in a study of cytomegalovirus exposure and HLA in healthy donors. The PCR contained 60 Vbeta and 13 Jbeta primers. TCRdb keeps only in-frame clones here, not all; method: immunoSEQ multiplex PCR. The table shows more than 95,000 clones, with roughly a tenth occurring only once. Material for sequencing was PBMCs. Receptors were obtained from a man aged 40-50 years in good health and CMV-seropositive.

The chain couples TRBV7-2 to TRBJ2-7, with 9 bases aligning to TRBD2. The trim removed 5 bases at V and 6 bases at J, leaving 14 bases unmatched. The CDR3 is 16 residues long. Per the germline V gene, CDR1 is SGHTA and CDR2 is FQGNSA. For the CDR3, the DNA is TGTGCCAGCAGCCAACCCGAGCTAGCGGGAAGGGGCGAGCAGTACTTC. Amino acid sequence: CASSQPELAGRGEQYF.

This clone was found a few times. The chain employs TRBV5-6 and TRBJ2-3, with TRBD1 identical over 7 bases. Unmatched junction bases numbered 6, after V lost 0 bases and J lost 2 bases. The V gene's germline CDR1 is SGHDT and CDR2 YYEEEE. CDR3 length equals 16 residues. The CDR3 spells CASSLGRGPLTDTQYF. The CDR3 bases are TGTGCCAGCAGCTTGGGAAGGGGGCCCCTCACAGATACGCAGTATTTT.

The gene calls are TRBV5-1 and TRBJ1-2, with 8 bases that match TRBD1. CDR1 is SGHRS and CDR2 is YFSETQ in the germline V gene. With V trimmed by 4 bases and J by 7 bases, 12 bases remained unmatched. The CDR3 length is 15 residues. DNA of the CDR3: TGCGCCAGCAGCGGGGGTGACAGGGGAAGGGCTGGCTACACCTTC. It encodes CASSGGDRGRAGYTF.